This note documents a single T cell receptor (beta chain) sequence. This sample is drawn from a study of blood T cell repertoires in COVID-19. Background on the study: T cells, B-cell-depleted T cells, or PBMCs provided the cDNA or gDNA that served as material.

Sequencing used immunoSEQ multiplex PCR; TCRdb keeps in-frame clones, though not all of them. The table shows around 270,000 clones, with roughly 90% occurring only once. There are 17 residues in the CDR3. Sample: peripheral blood. This sequence joins TRBV21-1 and TRBJ1-4; the DNA was not used to check the table's D call, TRBD1. TRBV21-1 is designated a pseudogene. The receptor was derived from a man aged 55 to 70 who had recovered from COVID-19. The CDR3 DNA reads as TGTGCCAGCAGCACCCGAAAAGCCCGACAGGGTAATGAAAAACTGTTTTTT. Its protein is CASSTRKARQGNEKLFF.